A single TCR beta chain is shown here with its context. The treatment here: roughly 20 received Ad26.COV2.S at low or high dose, single or two shots; roughly five received placebo; per-sample allocation not given. Specimen acquisition occurred on day 63 following the initial vaccine or placebo injection. This specimen comes from a study of Ad26.COV2.S vaccination and SARS-CoV-2 variants. Profiling relied on immunoSEQ multiplex PCR, and the TCRdb table lists in-frame clones only, not all of them. The table records fewer than 400,000 clones, roughly 80% of them present only once. The CDR3 runs to 16 residues. Germline V gene data show CDR1 as MGHRA and CDR2 as YSYEKL. The V segment lost 4 bases and the J segment 5 bases; nucleotides outside the gene matches: 13.

This TCR was recovered from a person between 18 and 65 years old who received the Ad26.COV2.S COVID-19 vaccine or a placebo. This chain links TRBV4-1 with TRBJ2-5; 7 bases line up with TRBD1. The material was peripheral blood, obtained in a trial of Ad26.COV2.S vaccine versus placebo. CDR3 residues: CASSRTQIGGRETQYF. CDR3 in DNA: TGCGCCAGCAGCCGGACCCAGATAGGGGGCCGGGAGACCCAGTACTTC.